The clone carrying this T cell receptor beta chain was seen only a few times. The antigen remains undetermined. The sample comes from a study of post-analysis software for immune sequencing data. Looking at the study overall: The study covered relapsing-remitting, secondary progressive and progressive-relapsing courses of multiple sclerosis.

Unique molecular identifiers featured in each of the TCR beta cDNA libraries. T cells numbering about 0.85 to 11 million yielded cDNA molecules that totaled some 500,000. One entry per CDR3 protein results from TCRdb running MiXCR on the PCR reads. The sample has roughly 580,000 distinct CDR3 sequences, 44% seen once. This CDR3 comprises 12 residues. V lost 0 bases and J lost 6, with 4 bases in between. CDR1 SGDLS and CDR2 YYNGEE come from the germline V gene. Overall study results and limits: F-measure co-clustering was strong for batch-matched samples. Comparison of patients with controls showed five TRBV segments more frequent in patients, TRBV5-6, TRBV5-1 and TRBV20-1 among them.

This TCR was recovered from a girl aged 5-17 years with multiple sclerosis. The sequencing input was blood. The rearrangement joins TRBV9 to TRBJ2-1, with D unclear. CDR3 residues: CASSVGVNEQFF. The CDR3 coding sequence is TGTGCCAGCAGCGTAGGAGTCAATGAGCAGTTCTTC.